This T cell receptor beta chain was captured in a study of graft-versus-host responses after intestinal transplantation. Turning to the study itself: The study gave all recipients anti-thymocyte globulin induction, then tacrolimus and steroids for approximately three years. Study observations and caveats: Some GvH clones appeared in ileal mucosa or blood before recipient bone marrow. High graft-versus-host to host-versus-graft clonal ratios were found in allografts of patients who had graft-donor T cell macrochimerism.

Trimming took 2 bases from V and 3 from J, leaving 15 bases between them. The CDR3 spans 16 residues. CDR1 is SGHTA and CDR2 is FQGNSA in the germline V gene. With about 200,000 irradiated, violet-dye-labeled stimulator cells, about 200,000 CFSE-labeled responder cells were plated. This clone was seen once. The data were produced by immunoSEQ multiplex PCR, yet TCRdb's version contains in-frame clones alone and is incomplete. Here the sample spans 7,700 or so clones, under 40% being singletons. This clonotype was obtained from a human patient who was an organ donor for intestinal transplantation. The genes are TRBV7-2 and TRBJ2-3; D possibly corresponds to TRBD1 (5 bases). The starting material was alloreactive CD4+ T cells from a mixed lymphocyte reaction culture, obtained before transplantation. Described subset: CFSE-low proliferating T cells sorted from roughly 6-day pre-transplant mixed lymphocyte reaction (GvH or HvG direction). CDR3 sequence (DNA): TGTGCCAGCAGCTTATACAGGACCTCTGTGACAGATACGCAGTATTTT. This translates into CASSLYRTSVTDTQYF.